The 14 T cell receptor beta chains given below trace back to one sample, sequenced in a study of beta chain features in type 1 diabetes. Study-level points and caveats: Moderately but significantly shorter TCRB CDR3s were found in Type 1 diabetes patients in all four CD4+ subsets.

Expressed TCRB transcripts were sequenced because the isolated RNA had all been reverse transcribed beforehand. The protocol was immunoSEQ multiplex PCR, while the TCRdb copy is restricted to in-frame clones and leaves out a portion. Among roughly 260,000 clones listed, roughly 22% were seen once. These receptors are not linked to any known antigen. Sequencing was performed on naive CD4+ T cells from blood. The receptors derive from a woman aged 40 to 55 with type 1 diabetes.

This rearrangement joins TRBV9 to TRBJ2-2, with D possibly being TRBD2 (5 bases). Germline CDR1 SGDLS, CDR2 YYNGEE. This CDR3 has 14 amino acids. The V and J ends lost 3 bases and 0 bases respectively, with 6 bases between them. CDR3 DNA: TGTGCCAGCAGCGGGACTTCGAACACCGGGGAGCTGTTTTTT. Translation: CASSGTSNTGELFF.

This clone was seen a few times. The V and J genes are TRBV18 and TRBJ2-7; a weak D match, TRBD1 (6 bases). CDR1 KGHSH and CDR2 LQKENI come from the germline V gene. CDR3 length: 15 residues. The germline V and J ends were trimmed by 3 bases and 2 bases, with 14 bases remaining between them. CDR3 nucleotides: TGTGCCAGCTCACCTGGGACACCTCAAACCTACGAGCAGTACTTC. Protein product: CASSPGTPQTYEQYF.

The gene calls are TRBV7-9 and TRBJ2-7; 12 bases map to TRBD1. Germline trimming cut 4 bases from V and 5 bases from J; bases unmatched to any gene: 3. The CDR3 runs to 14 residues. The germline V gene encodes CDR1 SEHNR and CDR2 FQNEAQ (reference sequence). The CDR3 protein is CASSSGTGGNEQYF. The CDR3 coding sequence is TGTGCCAGCAGCTCCGGGACAGGGGGCAACGAGCAGTACTTC.

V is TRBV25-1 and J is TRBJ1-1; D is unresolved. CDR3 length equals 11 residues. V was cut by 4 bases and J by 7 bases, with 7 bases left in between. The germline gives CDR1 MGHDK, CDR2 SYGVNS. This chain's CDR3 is CASSGQVEAFF. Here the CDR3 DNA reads TGTGCCAGCAGTGGGCAGGTTGAAGCTTTCTTT.

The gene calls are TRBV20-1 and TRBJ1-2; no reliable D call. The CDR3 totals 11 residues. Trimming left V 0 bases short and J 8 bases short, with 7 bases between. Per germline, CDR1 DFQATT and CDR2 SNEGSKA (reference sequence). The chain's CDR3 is CSARDGGGYTF. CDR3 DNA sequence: TGCAGTGCTAGAGACGGCGGGGGCTACACCTTC.

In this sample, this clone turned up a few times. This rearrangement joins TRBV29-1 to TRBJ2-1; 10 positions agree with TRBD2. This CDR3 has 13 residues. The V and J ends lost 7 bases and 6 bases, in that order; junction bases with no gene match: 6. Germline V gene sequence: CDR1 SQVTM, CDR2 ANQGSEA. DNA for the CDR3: TGCAGCGGGGGGACTAGCGTTAGCAATGAGCAGTTCTTC. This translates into CSGGTSVSNEQFF.

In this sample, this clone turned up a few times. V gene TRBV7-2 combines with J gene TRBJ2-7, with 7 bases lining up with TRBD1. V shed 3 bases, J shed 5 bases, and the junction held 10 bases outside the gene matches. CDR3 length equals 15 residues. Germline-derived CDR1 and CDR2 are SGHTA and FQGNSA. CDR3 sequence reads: CASSLGQSGGNEQYF. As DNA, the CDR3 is TGTGCCAGCAGCTTGGGACAGTCCGGTGGGAACGAGCAGTACTTC.

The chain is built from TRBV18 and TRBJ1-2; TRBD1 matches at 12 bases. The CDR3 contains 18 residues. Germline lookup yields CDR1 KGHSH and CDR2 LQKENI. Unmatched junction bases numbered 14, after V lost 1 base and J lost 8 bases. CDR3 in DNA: TGTGCCAGCTCACCACTTGCCGGGACAGGGGGCGAAGGACAAGGCTACACCTTC. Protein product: CASSPLAGTGGEGQGYTF.

CDR3 sequence reads: CASSSSRGSGNTIYF. The CDR3 DNA is TGTGCCAGCAGCTCCTCAAGGGGCTCTGGAAACACCATATATTTT. The chain has TRBV7-2 and TRBJ1-3; tentative D call: TRBD1 (5 bases). The CDR3 is made up of 15 amino acids. From germline, CDR1 is SGHTA and CDR2 FQGNSA. V gave up 4 bases and J gave up 0 bases, with 10 bases separating them.

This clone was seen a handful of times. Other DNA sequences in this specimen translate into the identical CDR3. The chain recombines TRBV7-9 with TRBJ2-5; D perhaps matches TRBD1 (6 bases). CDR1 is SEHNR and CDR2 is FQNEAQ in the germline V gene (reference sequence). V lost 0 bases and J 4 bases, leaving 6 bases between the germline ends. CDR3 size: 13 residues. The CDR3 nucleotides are TGTGCCAGCAGCTTAGCAGGGGGAGAGACCCAGTACTTC. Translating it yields CASSLAGGETQYF. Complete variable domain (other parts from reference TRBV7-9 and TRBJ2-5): DTGVSQNPRHKITKRGQNVTFRCDPISEHNRLYWYRQTLGQGPEFLTYFQNEAQLEKSRLLSDRFSAERPKGSFSTLEIQRTEQGDSAMYLCASSLAGGETQYFGPGTRLLVL.

The CDR3 coding sequence is TGTGCCAGCGGGGGGGAAGGGGGAGACACAGATACGCAGTATTTT. Protein product: CASGGEGGDTDTQYF. This chain joins TRBV2 and TRBJ2-3, with D maybe TRBD2 (7 bases). V lost 8 bases, J lost 2 bases, and 17 bases lay in between. The CDR3 consists of 15 residues. Germline V gene data show CDR1 as SNHLY and CDR2 as FYNNEI.

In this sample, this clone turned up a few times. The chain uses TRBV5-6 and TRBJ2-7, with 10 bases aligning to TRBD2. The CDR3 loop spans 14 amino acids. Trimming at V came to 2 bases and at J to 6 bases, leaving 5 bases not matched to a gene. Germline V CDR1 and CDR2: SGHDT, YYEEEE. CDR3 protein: CASSFNSGRSEQYF. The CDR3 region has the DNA TGTGCCAGCAGCTTTAATAGCGGGAGGAGCGAGCAGTACTTC. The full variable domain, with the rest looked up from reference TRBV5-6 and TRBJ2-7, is DAGVTQSPTHLIKTRGQQVTLRCSPKSGHDTVSWYQQALGQGPQFIFQYYEEEERQRGNFPDRFSGHQFPNYSSELNVNALLLGDSALYLCASSFNSGRSEQYFGPGTRLTVT.

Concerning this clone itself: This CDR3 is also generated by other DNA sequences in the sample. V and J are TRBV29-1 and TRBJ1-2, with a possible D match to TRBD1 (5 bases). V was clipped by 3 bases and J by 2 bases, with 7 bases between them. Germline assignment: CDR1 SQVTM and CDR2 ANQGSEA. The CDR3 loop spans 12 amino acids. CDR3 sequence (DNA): TGCAGCGTTGAGACAGCCAACTATGGCTACACCTTC. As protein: CSVETANYGYTF. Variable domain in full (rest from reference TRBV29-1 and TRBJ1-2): SAVISQKPSRDICQRGTSLTIQCQVDSQVTMMFWYRQQPGQSLTLIATANQGSEATYESGFVIDKFPISRPNLTFSTLTVSNMSPEDSSIYLCSVETANYGYTFGSGTRLTVV.

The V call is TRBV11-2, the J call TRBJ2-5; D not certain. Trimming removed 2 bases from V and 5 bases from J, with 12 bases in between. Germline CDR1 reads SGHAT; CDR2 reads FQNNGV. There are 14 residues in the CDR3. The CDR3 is CASSLPGRRETQYF. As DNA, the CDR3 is TGTGCCAGCAGCTTACCGGGTCGCCGGGAGACCCAGTACTTC.